This passage covers 5 T cell receptor beta chains from one sample sequenced in a study of blood T cell repertoires in COVID-19. Method: immunoSEQ multiplex PCR; TCRdb's copy keeps in-frame clones and lacks some. The sample lists over 150,000 clones, over 80% occurring once. Sequences were obtained from peripheral blood. The receptor set was obtained from a woman aged 40 to 50 with COVID-19, enrolled during active disease.

The rearrangement links TRBV19 to TRBJ1-2; 7 bases are shared with TRBD1. The CDR3 consists of 13 residues. CDR1 is LNHDA and CDR2 is SQIVND in the germline V gene (reference sequence). V shed 5 bases and J 4 bases; nucleotides not matched to a gene: 4. The CDR3 here is CASSGDSLYGYTF. In nucleotides, the CDR3 is TGTGCCAGTAGTGGGGACAGTCTCTATGGCTACACCTTC.

V and J are TRBV28 and TRBJ1-4; D is undetermined. The V and J ends lost 3 bases and 6 bases respectively, with 14 bases between them. This CDR3 contains 15 residues. Germline V gives CDR1 MDHEN, CDR2 SYDVKM. The CDR3 is CASSFERARHEKLFF. The CDR3 bases are TGTGCCAGCAGTTTTGAGAGGGCCCGCCATGAAAAACTGTTTTTT.

The CDR3 bases are TGTGCCAGCAGCCAAGGGAACAGGGCTACACCCCTCCACTTT. It codes for CASSQGNRATPLHF. The genes are TRBV3-1 (or the pseudogene TRBV3-2) and TRBJ1-6, with D possibly TRBD1 on 6 matching bases. Germline V CDR1 and CDR2: LGHDT, YNNKEL (reference sequence). V lost 1 base and J lost 11, with 12 bases in between. This CDR3 region has 14 residues.

The rearrangement links TRBV18 to TRBJ2-5; possible D gene TRBD2, 5 bases. With 3 bases removed from V and 3 bases from J, the gap between germline ends came to 11 bases. The CDR3 runs 14 residues. The germline CDR1 and CDR2 sequences are KGHSH and LQKENI. CDR3 amino acids: CASSPLREEETQYF. The CDR3, as DNA: TGTGCCAGCTCACCCCTGAGGGAAGAAGAGACCCAGTACTTC.

In its sample, this clone was seen a few times. The V call is TRBV12-3 or TRBV12-4, the J call TRBJ1-2; D is unresolved. The CDR3 spans 11 residues. Trimming removed 2 bases at V and 11 bases at J, with 9 bases between. This chain's CDR3 is CASSLKAGYTF. CDR3 sequence (DNA): TGTGCCAGCAGTTTAAAAGCTGGTTACACCTTC.